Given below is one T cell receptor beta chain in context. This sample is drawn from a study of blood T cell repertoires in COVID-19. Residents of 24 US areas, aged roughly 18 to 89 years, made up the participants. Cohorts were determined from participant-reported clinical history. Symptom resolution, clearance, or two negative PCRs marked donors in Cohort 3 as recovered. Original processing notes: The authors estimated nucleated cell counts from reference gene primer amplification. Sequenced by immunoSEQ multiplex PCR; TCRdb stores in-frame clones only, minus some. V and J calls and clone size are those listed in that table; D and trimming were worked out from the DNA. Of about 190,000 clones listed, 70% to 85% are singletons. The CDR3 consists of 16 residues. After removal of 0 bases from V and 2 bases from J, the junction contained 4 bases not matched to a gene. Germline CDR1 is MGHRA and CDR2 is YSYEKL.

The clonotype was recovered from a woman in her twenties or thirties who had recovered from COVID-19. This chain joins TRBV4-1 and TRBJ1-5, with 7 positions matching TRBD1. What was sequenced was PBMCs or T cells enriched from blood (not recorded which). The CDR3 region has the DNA TGCGCCAGCAGCCAAGAAGGAGGGGGCGGCAATCAGCCCCAGCATTTT. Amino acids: CASSQEGGGGNQPQHF.